This is a list of T cell receptor beta chains from one sample in a study of immune characterization of retroperitoneal liposarcoma. MiXCR, run by TCRdb on the PCR reads, gives a single entry per CDR3 protein. The sample shows 8,000 to 13,000 distinct CDR3 sequences, 28% of them seen only once. The sequencing input was tumor tissue. Every receptor here comes from a female donor with retroperitoneal liposarcoma. Both conserved end residues are part of each CDR3.

v_gene,j_gene,CDR3aa
TRBV25-1,TRBJ2-5,CASSDPRVQETQYF
TRBV6-1,TRBJ1-6,CASIARDRIRAPLHF
TRBV6-6,.,CASTLSGTAEQYF
TRBV6-1,TRBJ2-3,CASSDRLATDTQYF
TRBV6-1,TRBJ2-1,CASSAIPWGYEQFF
TRBV6-1,.,CASSPRSLTGTYEQYF
TRBV6-6,TRBJ2-5,CASSYSVSGQGSEQYF
TRBV6-1,TRBJ2-1,CASSDPGLATVYNEQFF
TRBV6-6,TRBJ1-3,CVLEGGGNTIYF
TRBV11-2,TRBJ2-1,CASTKQGLGETQFF
TRBV6-1,TRBJ1-6,CASRGIDPLNSPLHF
TRBV6-1,TRBJ1-5,CASSYSRNQPQHF
TRBV6-1,.,CASRVVGDEQYF
TRBV6-8,TRBJ2-2,CASSFAGGDTGELFF
TRBV10-3,TRBJ2-3,CAISAGQSTDTQYF
TRBV5-6,TRBJ2-5,CASSFGARSYQETQYF
TRBV7-3,TRBJ1-1,CASSVFTNTEAFF